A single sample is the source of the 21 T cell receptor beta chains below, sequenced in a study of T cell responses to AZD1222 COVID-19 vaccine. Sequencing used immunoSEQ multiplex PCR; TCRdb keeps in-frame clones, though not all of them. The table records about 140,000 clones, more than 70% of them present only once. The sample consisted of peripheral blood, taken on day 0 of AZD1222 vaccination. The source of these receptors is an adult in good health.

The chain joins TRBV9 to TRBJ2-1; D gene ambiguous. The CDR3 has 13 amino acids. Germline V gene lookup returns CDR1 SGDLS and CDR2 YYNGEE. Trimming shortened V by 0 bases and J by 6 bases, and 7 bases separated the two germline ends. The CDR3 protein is CASSVGIINEQFF. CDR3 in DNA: TGTGCCAGCAGCGTAGGGATTATCAATGAGCAGTTCTTC.

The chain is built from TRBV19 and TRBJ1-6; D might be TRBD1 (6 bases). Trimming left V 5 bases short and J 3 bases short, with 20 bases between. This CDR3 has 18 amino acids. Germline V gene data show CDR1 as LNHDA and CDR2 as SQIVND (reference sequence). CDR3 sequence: CASSSPGGAGGYNSPLHF. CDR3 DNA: TGTGCCAGTAGTTCTCCTGGGGGGGCAGGAGGCTATAATTCACCCCTCCACTTT.

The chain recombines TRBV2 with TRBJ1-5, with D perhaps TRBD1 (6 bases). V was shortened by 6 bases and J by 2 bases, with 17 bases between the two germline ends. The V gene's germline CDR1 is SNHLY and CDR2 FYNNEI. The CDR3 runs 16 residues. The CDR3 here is CASSPRGMGGNQPQHF. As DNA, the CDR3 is TGTGCCAGCAGCCCAAGGGGGATGGGTGGCAATCAGCCCCAGCATTTT. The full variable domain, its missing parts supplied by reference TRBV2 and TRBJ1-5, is EPEVTQTPSHQVTQMGQEVILRCVPISNHLYFYWYRQILGQKVEFLVSFYNNEISEKSEIFDDQFSVERPDGSNFTLKIRSTKLEDSAMYFCASSPRGMGGNQPQHFGDGTRLSIL.

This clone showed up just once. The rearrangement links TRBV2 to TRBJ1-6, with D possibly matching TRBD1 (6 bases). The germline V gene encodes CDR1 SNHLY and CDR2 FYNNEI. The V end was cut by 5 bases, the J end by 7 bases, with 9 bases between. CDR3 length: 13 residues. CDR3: CASSRGANSPLHF. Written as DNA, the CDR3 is TGTGCCAGCAGTCGGGGGGCCAATTCACCCCTCCACTTT.

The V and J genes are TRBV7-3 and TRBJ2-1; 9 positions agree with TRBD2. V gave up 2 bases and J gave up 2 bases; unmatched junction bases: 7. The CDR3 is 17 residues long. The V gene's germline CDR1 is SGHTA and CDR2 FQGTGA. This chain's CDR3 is CASSLGASGNPYNEQFF. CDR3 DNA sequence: TGTGCCAGCAGCTTAGGTGCTAGCGGGAACCCCTACAATGAGCAGTTCTTC.

The CDR3 DNA reads TGTGCCAGCAGCCTCTCCGGGGGGGCCGGCTATGAGCAGTTCTTC. It encodes CASSLSGGAGYEQFF. This chain connects TRBV9 to TRBJ2-1; 8 bases map to TRBD2. Looked up from germline, CDR1 is SGDLS and CDR2 is YYNGEE. The CDR3 loop spans 15 amino acids. J gave up 8 bases and V 4 bases, and 11 bases lay outside the gene matches.

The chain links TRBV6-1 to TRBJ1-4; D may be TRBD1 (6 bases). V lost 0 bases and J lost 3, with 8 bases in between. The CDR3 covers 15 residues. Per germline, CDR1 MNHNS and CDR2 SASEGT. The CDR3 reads CASSEAHRANEKLFF. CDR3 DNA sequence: TGTGCCAGCAGTGAAGCGCACAGGGCTAATGAAAAACTGTTTTTT.

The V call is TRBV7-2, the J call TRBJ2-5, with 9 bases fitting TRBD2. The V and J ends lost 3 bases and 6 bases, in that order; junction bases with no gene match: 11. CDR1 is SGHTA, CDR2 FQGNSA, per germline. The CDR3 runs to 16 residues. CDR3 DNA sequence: TGTGCCAGCAGCTTCATCCCTATAGCGGGAGAAAAGACCCAGTACTTC. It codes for CASSFIPIAGEKTQYF.

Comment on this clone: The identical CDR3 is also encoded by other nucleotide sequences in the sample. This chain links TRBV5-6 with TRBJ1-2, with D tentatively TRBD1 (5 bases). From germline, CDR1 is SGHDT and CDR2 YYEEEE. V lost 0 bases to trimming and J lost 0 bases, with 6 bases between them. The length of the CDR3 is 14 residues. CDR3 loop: CASSLVGANYGYTF. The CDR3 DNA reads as TGTGCCAGCAGCTTGGTAGGGGCTAACTATGGCTACACCTTC.

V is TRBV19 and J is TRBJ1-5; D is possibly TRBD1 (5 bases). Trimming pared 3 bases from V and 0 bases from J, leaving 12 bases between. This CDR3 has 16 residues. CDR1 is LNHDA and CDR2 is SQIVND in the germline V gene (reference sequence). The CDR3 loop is CASSMGPQYSNQPQHF. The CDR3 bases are TGTGCCAGTAGTATGGGACCTCAATATAGCAATCAGCCCCAGCATTTT.

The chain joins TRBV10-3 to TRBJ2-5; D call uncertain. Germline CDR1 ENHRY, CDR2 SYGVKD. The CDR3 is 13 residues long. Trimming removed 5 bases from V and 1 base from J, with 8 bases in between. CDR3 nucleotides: TGTGCCATCAGTACAAACCTCCAAGAGACCCAGTACTTC. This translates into CAISTNLQETQYF.

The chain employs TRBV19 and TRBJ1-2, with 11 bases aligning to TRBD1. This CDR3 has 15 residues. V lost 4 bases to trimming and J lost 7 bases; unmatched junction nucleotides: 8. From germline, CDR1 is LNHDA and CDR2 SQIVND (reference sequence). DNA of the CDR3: TGTGCCAGTAGTAGGATGGGACAGGGGGAAAGTGGCTACACCTTC. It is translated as CASSRMGQGESGYTF.

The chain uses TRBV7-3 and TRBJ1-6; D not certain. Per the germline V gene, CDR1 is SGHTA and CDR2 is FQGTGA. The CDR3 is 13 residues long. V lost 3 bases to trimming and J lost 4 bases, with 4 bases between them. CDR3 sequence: CASSFTYNSPLHF. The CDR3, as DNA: TGTGCCAGCAGCTTCACATATAATTCACCCCTCCACTTT. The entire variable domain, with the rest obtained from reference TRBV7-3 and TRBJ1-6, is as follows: GAGVSQTPSNKVTEKGKYVELRCDPISGHTALYWYRQSLGQGPEFLIYFQGTGAADDSGLPNDRFFAVRPEGSVSTLKIQRTERGDSAVYLCASSFTYNSPLHFGNGTRLTVT.

CDR3 nucleotides: TGCGCCAGCAGCCCGGGGGGGGCAACTAATGAAAAACTGTTTTTT. This sequence encodes CASSPGGATNEKLFF. The gene calls are TRBV5-1 and TRBJ1-4; perhaps TRBD1 as D (5 bases). The CDR3 spans 15 residues. With 4 bases removed from V and 0 bases from J, the gap between germline ends came to 10 bases. From germline, CDR1 is SGHRS and CDR2 YFSETQ.

CDR3 in amino acids: CASSFGGSGGSSYNEQFF. CDR3 coding DNA: TGTGCCAGCAGCTTCGGGGGTAGCGGGGGGAGCTCCTACAATGAGCAGTTCTTC. The rearrangement joins TRBV5-4 to TRBJ2-1; 10 bases agree with TRBD2. CDR1 is SGHNT, CDR2 YYREEE, per germline (reference sequence). The V gene end was trimmed by 2 bases and the J gene end by 0 bases; junction bases not matched to a gene: 8. The CDR3 extends over 18 amino acids.

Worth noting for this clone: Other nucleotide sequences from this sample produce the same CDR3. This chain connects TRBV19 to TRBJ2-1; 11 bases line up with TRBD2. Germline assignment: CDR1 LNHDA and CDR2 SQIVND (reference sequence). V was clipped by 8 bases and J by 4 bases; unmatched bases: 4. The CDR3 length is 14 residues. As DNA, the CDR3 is TGTGCCAGTTCCGGGACTAGCGGTTACAATGAGCAGTTCTTC. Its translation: CASSGTSGYNEQFF.

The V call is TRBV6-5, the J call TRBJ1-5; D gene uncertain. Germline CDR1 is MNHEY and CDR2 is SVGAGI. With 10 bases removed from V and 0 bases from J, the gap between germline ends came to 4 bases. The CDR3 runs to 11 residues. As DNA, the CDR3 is TGTGCCATAGGTAGCAATCAGCCCCAGCATTTT. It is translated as CAIGSNQPQHF.

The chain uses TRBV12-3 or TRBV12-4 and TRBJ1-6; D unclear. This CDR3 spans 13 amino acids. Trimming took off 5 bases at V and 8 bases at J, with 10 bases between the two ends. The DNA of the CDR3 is TGTGCCAGCAGTGGGCAGTGGCATTCACCCCTCCACTTT. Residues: CASSGQWHSPLHF.

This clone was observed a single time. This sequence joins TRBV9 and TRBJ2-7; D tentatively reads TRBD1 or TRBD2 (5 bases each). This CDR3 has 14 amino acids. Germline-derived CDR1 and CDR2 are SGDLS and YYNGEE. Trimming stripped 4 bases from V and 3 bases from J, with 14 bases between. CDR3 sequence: CASSPPGPSYEQYF. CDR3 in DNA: TGTGCCAGCAGCCCACCGGGACCGAGCTACGAGCAGTACTTC.

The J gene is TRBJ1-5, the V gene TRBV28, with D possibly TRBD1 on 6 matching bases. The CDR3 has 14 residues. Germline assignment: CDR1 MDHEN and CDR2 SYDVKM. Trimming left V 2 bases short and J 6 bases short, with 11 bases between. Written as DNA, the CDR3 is TGTGCCAGCAGTTTAGCAGGGGCTAGTCAGCCCCAGCATTTT. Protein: CASSLAGASQPQHF.

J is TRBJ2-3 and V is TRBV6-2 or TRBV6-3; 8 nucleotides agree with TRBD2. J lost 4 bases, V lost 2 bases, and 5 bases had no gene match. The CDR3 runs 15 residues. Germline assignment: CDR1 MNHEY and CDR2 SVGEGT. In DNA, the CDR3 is TGTGCCAGCAGTTACGGAGCGGGAGACTCAGATACGCAGTATTTT. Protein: CASSYGAGDSDTQYF.